The sample holds a few counts of the clone carrying this T cell receptor beta chain. Its antigen is not known. With the Oncomine TCR Beta short-read assay, DNA from cultured CD4+ T cells was sequenced. TCRdb re-derived calls from the PCR reads in MiXCR, one entry per CDR3 protein. The data show 9,500 to 15,000 distinct CDR3 sequences, over 20% seen once. The sample is drawn from a study of vaccination and CD4 T cells after COVID-19. Study in general: Investigators stimulated cells with overlapping spike peptides drawn from SARS-CoV-2, HCoV-NL63, HCoV-OC43 and HCoV-229E.

Treatment in this sample: roughly 10-day PBMC culture with coronavirus spike peptide pools or control peptides (ViraFEST assay). CDR3 length: 15 amino acids. Looked up from germline, CDR1 is LNHDA and CDR2 is SQIVND (reference sequence). The ends were cut back, 5 bases at V and 0 bases at J, with 11 bases in the middle. The chain joins TRBV19 to TRBJ1-5, with a possible D match to TRBD1 (6 bases). The receptor's source is a human donor who received a COVID-19 vaccine. Material: CD4+ T cells from blood, cultured in vitro, obtained before SARS-CoV-2 vaccination. The DNA of the CDR3 is TGTGCCAGTAGTTTGGGGGGCAATAGCAATCAGCCCCAGCATTTT. Amino acids: CASSLGGNSNQPQHF.